The 22 T cell receptor beta chains listed next were all sequenced from one sample in a study of blood T cell repertoires in COVID-19. The protocol was immunoSEQ multiplex PCR, while the TCRdb copy is restricted to in-frame clones and leaves out a portion. This table has under 130,000 clones, over 85% appearing once. Sequencing used peripheral blood. The receptors were gathered from an elderly woman in a cohort sampled during active COVID-19.

V and J are TRBV3-1 (or the pseudogene TRBV3-2) and TRBJ1-4, with D possibly TRBD1 on 6 matching bases. Trimming took 0 bases from V and 6 from J, leaving 11 bases between them. CDR3 length equals 15 residues. Germline CDR1 is LGHDT and CDR2 is YNNKEL (reference sequence). The CDR3 region is CASSQDYQGHEKLFF. The CDR3, as DNA: TGTGCCAGCAGCCAAGATTACCAGGGGCATGAAAAACTGTTTTTT.

This clone was observed a single time. The chain employs TRBV6-5 and TRBJ1-3; D may be TRBD1 (5 bases). The V end was cut by 0 bases, the J end by 4 bases, with 13 bases between. This CDR3 has 16 amino acids. The germline CDR1 and CDR2 sequences are MNHEY and SVGAGI. The CDR3 region has the DNA TGTGCCAGCAGTTACTCGTTCGCAGGGCCCGGAAACACCATATATTTT. This encodes CASSYSFAGPGNTIYF.

V usage is TRBV6-5 and J usage is TRBJ1-4; 7 bases are a match to TRBD1. Germline CDR1 MNHEY, CDR2 SVGAGI. V was clipped by 2 bases and J by 8 bases; unmatched bases: 8. CDR3 length: 15 residues. CDR3 sequence: CASSYTRGGGEKLFF. CDR3 bases: TGTGCCAGCAGTTACACTAGAGGGGGCGGCGAAAAACTGTTTTTT.

This clone appeared a few times. The chain has TRBV2 and TRBJ2-7, with D maybe TRBD2 (5 bases). The germline V gene encodes CDR1 SNHLY and CDR2 FYNNEI. The CDR3 covers 15 residues. The germline V and J ends were trimmed by 6 bases and 3 bases, with 18 bases remaining between them. CDR3 amino acids: CASRRSEGRGYEQYF. The CDR3 DNA is TGTGCCAGCAGGCGAAGTGAGGGTCGGGGCTACGAGCAGTACTTC.

The V and J genes are TRBV18 and TRBJ1-2; perhaps TRBD1 as D (5 bases). Trimming pared 3 bases from V and 7 bases from J, leaving 6 bases between. Germline V gives CDR1 KGHSH, CDR2 LQKENI. This CDR3 is built from 11 residues. The CDR3 DNA reads as TGTGCCAGCTCACCCGACAGTGGCTACACCTTC. Its translation is CASSPDSGYTF.

The J gene is TRBJ1-2, the V gene TRBV6-7; the D gene is possibly TRBD1 (6 bases). TRBV6-7 qualifies as an ORF whose function is uncertain. The CDR3 is made up of 14 amino acids. Trimming removed 3 bases at V and 4 bases at J, with 12 bases between. In DNA, the CDR3 is TGTGCCAGCAGTTATCCAAGGGGGGGCTATGGCTACACCTTC. It is translated as CASSYPRGGYGYTF.

The chain couples TRBV5-4 to TRBJ2-3; TRBD1 is a possible D gene (6 bases). The CDR3 is 14 residues long. Germline CDR1 is SGHNT and CDR2 is YYREEE (reference sequence). V was cut by 6 bases and J by 5 bases, with 16 bases left in between. This CDR3 reads CASTRTGSGDTQYF. The CDR3 region has the DNA TGTGCCAGCACAAGAACAGGGAGCGGAGATACGCAGTATTTT.

This clone occurred once. The chain combines TRBV14 with TRBJ2-7; 11 bases align to TRBD2. This CDR3 contains 15 residues. V was clipped by 1 base and J by 5 bases; unmatched bases: 4. The germline gives CDR1 SGHDN, CDR2 FVKESK. The CDR3 sequence is CASSQVAGGPNEQYF. CDR3 DNA sequence: TGTGCCAGCAGCCAAGTAGCGGGAGGGCCTAACGAGCAGTACTTC.

This sequence joins TRBV19 and TRBJ2-7; TRBD1 might be the D (7 bases). Trimming took off 7 bases at V and 2 bases at J, with 12 bases between the two ends. The CDR3 has 13 amino acids. Germline CDR1 is LNHDA and CDR2 is SQIVND (reference sequence). CDR3 bases: TGTGCCAGTAACGCGGGACAGACCTACGAGCAGTACTTC. The encoded protein is CASNAGQTYEQYF.

This chain joins TRBV3-1 (or the pseudogene TRBV3-2) and TRBJ1-6; possible D gene TRBD1, 6 bases. The CDR3 runs 16 residues. From germline, CDR1 is LGHDT and CDR2 YNNKEL (reference sequence). The germline V and J ends were trimmed by 1 base and 10 bases, with 17 bases remaining between them. This chain's CDR3 is CASSQVLGGSSSPLHF. The DNA for the CDR3 is TGTGCCAGCAGCCAAGTATTAGGGGGTAGTTCCTCACCCCTCCACTTT.

J is TRBJ1-2 and V is TRBV6-1, with 7 bases aligning to TRBD1. The CDR3 consists of 16 residues. Germline CDR1 reads MNHNS; CDR2 reads SASEGT. V lost 3 bases, J lost 2 bases, and 9 bases stayed unmatched. The CDR3 DNA follows: TGTGCCAGCAGTGACCGCGGACAGGCGGCGAACTATGGCTACACCTTC. Translation gives CASSDRGQAANYGYTF.

This clone came up a few times. The V call is TRBV20-1, the J call TRBJ2-7; D perhaps matches TRBD2 (5 bases). The V and J ends lost 3 bases and 2 bases respectively, with 14 bases between them. The CDR3 is made up of 14 amino acids. Germline CDR1 and CDR2: DFQATT and SNEGSKA (reference sequence). This chain's CDR3 is CSASPGGFAYEQYF. In DNA, the CDR3 is TGCAGTGCTAGTCCCGGCGGGTTTGCCTACGAGCAGTACTTC.

This clone was found a few times. J is TRBJ1-1 and V is TRBV29-1; no definite D call. The V gene's germline CDR1 is SQVTM and CDR2 ANQGSEA. Trimming took off 2 bases at V and 4 bases at J, with 11 bases between the two ends. The CDR3 covers 13 residues. CDR3 sequence: CSVEIPPGTEAFF. The CDR3 region has the DNA TGCAGCGTTGAAATCCCACCGGGCACTGAAGCTTTCTTT.

V and J are TRBV19 and TRBJ1-1; TRBD1 agrees at 8 bases. V trimming: 3 bases; J trimming: 0 bases; junction bases outside the gene matches: 6. The CDR3 totals 16 residues. CDR1 and CDR2 from the germline V gene are LNHDA and SQIVND (reference sequence). CDR3 sequence (DNA): TGTGCCAGTAGTATGGGTTACAGGGGGATGAACACTGAAGCTTTCTTT. It specifies CASSMGYRGMNTEAFF.

CDR3 in DNA: TGTGCCAGCAGCTTAACGGGACTGGTCTCCTACGAGCAGTACTTC. It is translated as CASSLTGLVSYEQYF. This chain links TRBV7-3 with TRBJ2-7; TRBD2 is a possible D gene (6 bases). Trimming took off 0 bases at V and 0 bases at J, with 9 bases between the two ends. The CDR3 length is 15 residues. The germline V gene has CDR1 SGHTA and CDR2 FQGTGA.

The chain carries TRBV7-9 and TRBJ1-2, with 7 bases that match TRBD1. V shed 5 bases, J shed 3 bases, and the junction held 6 bases outside the gene matches. The CDR3 contains 14 residues. From germline, CDR1 is SEHNR and CDR2 FQNEAQ (reference sequence). The CDR3 bases are TGTGCCAGCAGCCCCAACGGACAGGACTATGGCTACACCTTC. Translation gives CASSPNGQDYGYTF.

This chain uses TRBV27 with TRBJ2-7, with 11 nucleotides matching TRBD1. Germline loops: CDR1 MNHEY, CDR2 SMNVEV (reference sequence). This CDR3 is built from 15 residues. Trimming took 4 bases from V and 2 from J; bases not matched to a gene: 4. Written as DNA, the CDR3 is TGTGCCAGCAGTTACGGACAGGGGGCAACCTACGAGCAGTACTTC. Protein product: CASSYGQGATYEQYF.

The chain has TRBV3-1 (or the pseudogene TRBV3-2) and TRBJ2-5, with 10 bases that match TRBD2. Per the germline V gene, CDR1 is LGHDT and CDR2 is YNNKEL (reference sequence). The J segment lost 4 bases and the V segment lost 0 bases, leaving 11 bases of the junction unmatched. The CDR3 runs 18 residues. The chain's CDR3 is CASSQDMASGGAGETQYF. In nucleotides, the CDR3 is TGTGCCAGCAGCCAAGATATGGCCAGCGGGGGGGCCGGAGAGACCCAGTACTTC.

This chain connects TRBV7-9 to TRBJ2-1; 7 bases agree with TRBD2. J gave up 4 bases and V 5 bases, and 8 bases lay outside the gene matches. The CDR3 has 15 amino acids. Germline assignment: CDR1 SEHNR and CDR2 FQNEAQ (reference sequence). The CDR3 protein is CASSPTGLLYNEQFF. The DNA for the CDR3 is TGTGCCAGCAGCCCCACGGGACTATTATACAATGAGCAGTTCTTC.

Only one count was recorded for this clone. CDR3 in amino acids: CASSPQGAGIDTQYF. CDR3 bases: TGTGCCAGCTCACCACAGGGGGCTGGGATAGATACGCAGTATTTT. The chain employs TRBV18 and TRBJ2-3, with 7 nucleotides matching TRBD1. The CDR3 consists of 15 residues. V shed 1 base and J 5 bases; nucleotides not matched to a gene: 6. Germline CDR1 is KGHSH and CDR2 is LQKENI.

CDR3 nucleotides: TGTGCCAGCCGCCCCTCAGGGGCAGATACGCAGTATTTT. This encodes CASRPSGADTQYF. This chain connects TRBV6-2 or TRBV6-3 to TRBJ2-3; possible D gene TRBD1, 6 bases. This CDR3 spans 13 amino acids. Germline V lookup: CDR1 MNHEY, CDR2 SVGEGT. Trimming removed 8 bases from V and 4 bases from J, with 13 bases in between.

V usage is TRBV6-5 and J usage is TRBJ1-5; the D is unclear. V lost 6 bases and J 2 bases, leaving 11 bases between the germline ends. Germline-derived CDR1 and CDR2 are MNHEY and SVGAGI. CDR3 length: 14 residues. The CDR3 coding sequence is TGTGCCAGCAGAGTTATAGGAGGCAATCAGCCCCAGCATTTT. Protein sequence: CASRVIGGNQPQHF.